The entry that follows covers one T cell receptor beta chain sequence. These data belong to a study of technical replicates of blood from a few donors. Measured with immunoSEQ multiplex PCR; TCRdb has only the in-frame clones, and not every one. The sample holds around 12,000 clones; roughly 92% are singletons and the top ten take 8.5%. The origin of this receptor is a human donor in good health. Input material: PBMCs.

CDR3 nucleotides: TGTGCCAGTAGTCCTGACAGGGGGCAGGGCTACACCTTC. Encoded protein: CASSPDRGQGYTF. The rearrangement uses TRBV19 and TRBJ1-2, with 10 bases that match TRBD1. With 5 bases clipped from V and 8 bases from J, the junction kept 5 bases outside the gene matches. This CDR3 spans 13 amino acids. The germline CDR1 and CDR2 sequences are LNHDA and SQIVND (reference sequence).